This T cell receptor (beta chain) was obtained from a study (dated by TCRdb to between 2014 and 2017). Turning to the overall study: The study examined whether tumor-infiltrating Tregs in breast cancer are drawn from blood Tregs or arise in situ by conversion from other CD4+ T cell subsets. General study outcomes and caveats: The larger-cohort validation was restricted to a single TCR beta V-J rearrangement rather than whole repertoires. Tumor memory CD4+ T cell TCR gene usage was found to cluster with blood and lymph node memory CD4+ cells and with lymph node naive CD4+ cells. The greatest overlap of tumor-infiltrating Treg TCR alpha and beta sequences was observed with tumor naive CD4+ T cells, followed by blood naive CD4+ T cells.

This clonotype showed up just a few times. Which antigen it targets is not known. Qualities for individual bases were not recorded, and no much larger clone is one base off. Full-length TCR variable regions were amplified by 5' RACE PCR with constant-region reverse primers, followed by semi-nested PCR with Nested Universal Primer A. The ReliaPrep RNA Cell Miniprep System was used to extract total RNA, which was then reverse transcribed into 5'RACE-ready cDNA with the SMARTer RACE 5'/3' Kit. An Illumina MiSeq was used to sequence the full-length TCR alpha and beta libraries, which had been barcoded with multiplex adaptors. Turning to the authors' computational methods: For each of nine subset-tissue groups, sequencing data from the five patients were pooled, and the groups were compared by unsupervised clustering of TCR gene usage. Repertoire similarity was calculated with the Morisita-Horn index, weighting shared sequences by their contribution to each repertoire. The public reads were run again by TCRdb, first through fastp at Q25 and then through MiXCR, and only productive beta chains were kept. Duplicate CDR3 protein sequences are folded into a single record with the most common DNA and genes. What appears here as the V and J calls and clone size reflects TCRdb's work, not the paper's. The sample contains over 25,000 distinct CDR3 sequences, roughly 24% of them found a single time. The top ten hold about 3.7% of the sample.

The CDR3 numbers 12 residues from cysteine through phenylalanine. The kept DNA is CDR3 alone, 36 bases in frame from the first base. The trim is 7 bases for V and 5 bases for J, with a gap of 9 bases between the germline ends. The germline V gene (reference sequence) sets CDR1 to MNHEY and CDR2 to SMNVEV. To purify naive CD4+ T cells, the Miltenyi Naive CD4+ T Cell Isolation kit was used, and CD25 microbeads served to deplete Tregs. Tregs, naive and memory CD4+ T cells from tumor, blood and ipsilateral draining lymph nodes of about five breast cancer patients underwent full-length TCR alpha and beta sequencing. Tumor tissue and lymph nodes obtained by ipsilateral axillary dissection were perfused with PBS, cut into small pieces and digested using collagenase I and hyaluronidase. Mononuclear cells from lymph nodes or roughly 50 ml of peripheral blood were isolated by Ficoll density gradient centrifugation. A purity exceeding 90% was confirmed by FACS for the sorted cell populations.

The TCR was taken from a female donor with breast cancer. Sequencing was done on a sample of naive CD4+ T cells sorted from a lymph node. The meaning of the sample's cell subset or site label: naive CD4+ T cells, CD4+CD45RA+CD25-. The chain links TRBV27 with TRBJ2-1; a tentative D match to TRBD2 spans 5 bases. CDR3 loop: CASTGLNNEQFF. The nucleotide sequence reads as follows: TGTGCCAGCACAGGACTTAACAATGAGCAGTTCTTC.